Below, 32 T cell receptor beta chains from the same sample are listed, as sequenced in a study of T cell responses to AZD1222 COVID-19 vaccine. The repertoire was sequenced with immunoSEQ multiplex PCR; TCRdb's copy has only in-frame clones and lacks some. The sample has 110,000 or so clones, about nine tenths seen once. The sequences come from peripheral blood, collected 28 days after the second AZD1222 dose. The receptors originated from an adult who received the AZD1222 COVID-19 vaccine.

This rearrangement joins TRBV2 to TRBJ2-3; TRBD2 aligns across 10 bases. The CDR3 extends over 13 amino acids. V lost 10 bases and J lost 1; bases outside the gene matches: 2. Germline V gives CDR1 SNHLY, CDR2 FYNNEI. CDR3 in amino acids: CAILAGGTDTQYF. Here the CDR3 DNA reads TGTGCCATTCTAGCGGGGGGCACAGATACGCAGTATTTT.

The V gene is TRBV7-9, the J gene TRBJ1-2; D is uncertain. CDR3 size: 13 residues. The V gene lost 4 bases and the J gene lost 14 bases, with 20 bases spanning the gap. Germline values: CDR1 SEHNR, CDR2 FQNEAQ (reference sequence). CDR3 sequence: CASSSTTDYAMTF. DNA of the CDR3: TGTGCCAGCAGCTCGACTACGGATTACGCTATGACCTTC.

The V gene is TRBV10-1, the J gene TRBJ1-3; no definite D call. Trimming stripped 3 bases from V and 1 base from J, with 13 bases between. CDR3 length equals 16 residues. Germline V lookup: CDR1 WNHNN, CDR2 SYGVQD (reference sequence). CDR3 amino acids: CASSDSGTDSGNTIYF. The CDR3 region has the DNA TGCGCCAGCAGTGACTCGGGTACGGATTCTGGAAACACCATATATTTT.

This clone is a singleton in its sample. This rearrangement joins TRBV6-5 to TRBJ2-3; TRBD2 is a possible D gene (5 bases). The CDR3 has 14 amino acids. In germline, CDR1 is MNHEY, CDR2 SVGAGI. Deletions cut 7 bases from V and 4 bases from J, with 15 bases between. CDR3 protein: CASTGGLSADTQYF. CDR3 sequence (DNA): TGTGCCAGCACCGGAGGATTGTCCGCAGATACGCAGTATTTT.

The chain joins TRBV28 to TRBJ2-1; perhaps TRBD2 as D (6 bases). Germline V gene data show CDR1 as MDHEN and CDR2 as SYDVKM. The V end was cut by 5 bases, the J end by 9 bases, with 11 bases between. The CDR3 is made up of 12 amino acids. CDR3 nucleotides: TGTGCCAGCAGTCTACTAGCCTCTGAGCAGTTCTTC. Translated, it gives CASSLLASEQFF.

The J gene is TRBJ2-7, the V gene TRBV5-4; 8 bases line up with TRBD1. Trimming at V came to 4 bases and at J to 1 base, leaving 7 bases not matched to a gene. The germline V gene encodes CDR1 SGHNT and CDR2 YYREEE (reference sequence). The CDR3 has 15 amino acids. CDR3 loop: CASSQDRVASYEQYF. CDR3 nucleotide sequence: TGTGCCAGCAGCCAGGACAGGGTGGCTTCCTACGAGCAGTACTTC.

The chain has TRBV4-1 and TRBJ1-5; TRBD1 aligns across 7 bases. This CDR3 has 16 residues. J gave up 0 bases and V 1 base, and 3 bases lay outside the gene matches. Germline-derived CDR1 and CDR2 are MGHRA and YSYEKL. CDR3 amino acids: CASSQGDSYSNQPQHF. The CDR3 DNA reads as TGCGCCAGCAGCCAAGGGGACAGTTATAGCAATCAGCCCCAGCATTTT.

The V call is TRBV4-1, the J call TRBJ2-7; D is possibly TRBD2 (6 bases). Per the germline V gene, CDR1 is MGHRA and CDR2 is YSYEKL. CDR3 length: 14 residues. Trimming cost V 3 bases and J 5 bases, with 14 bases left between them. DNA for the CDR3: TGCGCCAGCAGCCATTCCGGCGGGAACGACGAGCAGTACTTC. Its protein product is CASSHSGGNDEQYF.

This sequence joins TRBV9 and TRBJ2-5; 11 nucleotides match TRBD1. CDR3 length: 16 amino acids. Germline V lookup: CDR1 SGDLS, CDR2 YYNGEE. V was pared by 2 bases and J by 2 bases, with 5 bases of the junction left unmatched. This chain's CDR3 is CASSVGGQGAQETQYF. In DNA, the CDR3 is TGTGCCAGCAGCGTGGGAGGACAGGGGGCTCAAGAGACCCAGTACTTC. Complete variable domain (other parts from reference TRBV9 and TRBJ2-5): DSGVTQTPKHLITATGQRVTLRCSPRSGDLSVYWYQQSLDQGLQFLIQYYNGEERAKGNILERFSAQQFPDLHSELNLSSLELGDSALYFCASSVGGQGAQETQYFGPGTRLLVL.

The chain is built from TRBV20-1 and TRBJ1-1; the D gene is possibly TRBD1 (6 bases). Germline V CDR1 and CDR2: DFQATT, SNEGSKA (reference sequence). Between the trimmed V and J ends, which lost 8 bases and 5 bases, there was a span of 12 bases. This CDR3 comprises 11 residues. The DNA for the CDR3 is TGCAGTAGAGCACAGGGAACTGAAGCTTTCTTT. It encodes CSRAQGTEAFF.

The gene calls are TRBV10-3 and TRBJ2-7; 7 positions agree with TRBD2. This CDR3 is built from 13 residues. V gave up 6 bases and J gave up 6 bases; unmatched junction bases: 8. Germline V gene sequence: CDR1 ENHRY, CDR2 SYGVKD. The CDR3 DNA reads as TGTGCCATCAGCGGCGGGGGAAATAGCGAGCAGTACTTC. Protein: CAISGGGNSEQYF.

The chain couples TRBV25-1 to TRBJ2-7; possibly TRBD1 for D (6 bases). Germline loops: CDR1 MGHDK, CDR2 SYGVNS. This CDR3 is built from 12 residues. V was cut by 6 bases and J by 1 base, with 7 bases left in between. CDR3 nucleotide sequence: TGTGCCAGCAGGGGACAATCCTACGAGCAGTACTTC. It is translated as CASRGQSYEQYF.

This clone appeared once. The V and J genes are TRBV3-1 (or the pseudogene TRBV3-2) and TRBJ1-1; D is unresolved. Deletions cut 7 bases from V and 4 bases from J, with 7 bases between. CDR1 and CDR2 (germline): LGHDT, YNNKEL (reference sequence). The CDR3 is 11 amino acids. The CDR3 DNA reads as TGTGCCAGCACCTCGGGCACTGAAGCTTTCTTT. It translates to CASTSGTEAFF.

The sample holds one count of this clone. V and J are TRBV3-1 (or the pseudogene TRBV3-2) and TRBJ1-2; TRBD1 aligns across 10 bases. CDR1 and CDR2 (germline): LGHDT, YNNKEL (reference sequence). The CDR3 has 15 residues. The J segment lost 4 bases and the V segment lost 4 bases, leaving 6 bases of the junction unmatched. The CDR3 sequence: CASSPPGQGSYGYTF. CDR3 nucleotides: TGTGCCAGCAGCCCACCGGGACAGGGGTCCTATGGCTACACCTTC.

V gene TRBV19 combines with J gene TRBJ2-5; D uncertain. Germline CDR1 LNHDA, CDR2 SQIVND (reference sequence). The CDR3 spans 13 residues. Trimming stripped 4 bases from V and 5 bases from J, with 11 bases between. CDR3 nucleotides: TGTGCCAGTAGTAGTTCGGGTTGGGAGACCCAGTACTTC. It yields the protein CASSSSGWETQYF.

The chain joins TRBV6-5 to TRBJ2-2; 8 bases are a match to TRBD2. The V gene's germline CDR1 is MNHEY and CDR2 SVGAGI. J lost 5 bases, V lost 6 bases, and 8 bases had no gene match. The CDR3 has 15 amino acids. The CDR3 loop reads CASRLGLADTGELFF. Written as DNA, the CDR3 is TGTGCCAGCAGGCTCGGACTAGCCGATACCGGGGAGCTGTTTTTT.

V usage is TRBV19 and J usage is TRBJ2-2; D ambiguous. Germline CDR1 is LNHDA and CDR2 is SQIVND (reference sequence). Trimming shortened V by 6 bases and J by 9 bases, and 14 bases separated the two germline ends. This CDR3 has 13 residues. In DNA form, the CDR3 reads TGTGCCAGTAGCCGGGCCCCTCCGCGGGAGCTGTTTTTT. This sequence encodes CASSRAPPRELFF.

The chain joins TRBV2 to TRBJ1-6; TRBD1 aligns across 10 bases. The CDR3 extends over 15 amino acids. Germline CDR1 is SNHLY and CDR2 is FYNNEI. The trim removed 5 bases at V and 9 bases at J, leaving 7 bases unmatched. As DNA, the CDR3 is TGTGCCAGCAGTTCGACAGGGGGCATAAGTTCACCCCTCCACTTT. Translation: CASSSTGGISSPLHF.

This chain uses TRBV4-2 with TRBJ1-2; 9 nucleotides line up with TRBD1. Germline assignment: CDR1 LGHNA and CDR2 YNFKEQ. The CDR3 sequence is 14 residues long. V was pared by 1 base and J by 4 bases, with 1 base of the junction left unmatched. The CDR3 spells CASSQVGQGYGYTF. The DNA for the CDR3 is TGTGCCAGCAGCCAAGTGGGACAGGGCTATGGCTACACCTTC.

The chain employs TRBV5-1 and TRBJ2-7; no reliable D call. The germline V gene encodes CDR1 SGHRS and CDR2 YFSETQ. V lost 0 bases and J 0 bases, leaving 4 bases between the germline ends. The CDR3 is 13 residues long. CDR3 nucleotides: TGCGCCAGCAGCTTGGCCGGCTCCTACGAGCAGTACTTC. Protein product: CASSLAGSYEQYF.

The CDR3 sequence: CATSDLPDRGLNTQYF. The CDR3 nucleotides read TGTGCCACCAGTGATTTGCCAGACAGGGGCCTAAATACGCAGTATTTT. The chain links TRBV24-1 to TRBJ2-3; 8 nucleotides line up with TRBD1. This CDR3 comprises 16 residues. Per germline, CDR1 KGHDR and CDR2 SFDVKD. V gave up 0 bases and J gave up 7 bases; unmatched junction bases: 8.

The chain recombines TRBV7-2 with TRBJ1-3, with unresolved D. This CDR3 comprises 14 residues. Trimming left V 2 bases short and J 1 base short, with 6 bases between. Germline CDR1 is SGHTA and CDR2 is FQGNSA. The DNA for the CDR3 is TGTGCCAGCAGCTTATTCACGTCTGGAAACACCATATATTTT. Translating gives CASSLFTSGNTIYF.

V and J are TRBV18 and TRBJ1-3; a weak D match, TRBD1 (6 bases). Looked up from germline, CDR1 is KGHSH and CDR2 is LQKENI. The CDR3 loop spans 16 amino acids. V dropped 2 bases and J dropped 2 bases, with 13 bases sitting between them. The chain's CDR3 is CASSPVRGTTGNTIYF. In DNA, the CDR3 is TGTGCCAGCTCACCAGTTAGGGGGACCACTGGAAACACCATATATTTT.

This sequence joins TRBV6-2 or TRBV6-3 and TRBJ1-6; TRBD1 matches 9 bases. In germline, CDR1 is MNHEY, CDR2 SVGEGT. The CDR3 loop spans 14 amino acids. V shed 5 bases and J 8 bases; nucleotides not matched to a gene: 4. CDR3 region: CASSRDRAYSPLHF. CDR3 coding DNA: TGTGCCAGCAGTCGGGACAGGGCATATTCACCCCTCCACTTT.

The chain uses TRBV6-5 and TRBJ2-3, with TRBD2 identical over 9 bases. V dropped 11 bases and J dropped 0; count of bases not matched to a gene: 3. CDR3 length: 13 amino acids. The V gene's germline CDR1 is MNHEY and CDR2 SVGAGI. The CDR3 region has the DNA TGTGCCGGCGGGAGGGTTAGCACAGATACGCAGTATTTT. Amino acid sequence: CAGGRVSTDTQYF.

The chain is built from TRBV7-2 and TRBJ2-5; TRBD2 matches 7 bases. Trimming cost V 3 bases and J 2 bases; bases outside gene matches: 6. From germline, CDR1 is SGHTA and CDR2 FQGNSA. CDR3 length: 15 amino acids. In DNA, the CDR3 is TGTGCCAGCAGCTTCTCTAGCGGCATGCAAGAGACCCAGTACTTC. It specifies CASSFSSGMQETQYF.

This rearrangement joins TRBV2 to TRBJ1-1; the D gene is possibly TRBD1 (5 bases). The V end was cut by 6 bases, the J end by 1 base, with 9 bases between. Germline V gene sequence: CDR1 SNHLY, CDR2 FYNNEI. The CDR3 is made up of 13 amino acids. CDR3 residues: CASRRGPNTEAFF. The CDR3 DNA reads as TGTGCCAGCAGGAGGGGCCCGAACACTGAAGCTTTCTTT.

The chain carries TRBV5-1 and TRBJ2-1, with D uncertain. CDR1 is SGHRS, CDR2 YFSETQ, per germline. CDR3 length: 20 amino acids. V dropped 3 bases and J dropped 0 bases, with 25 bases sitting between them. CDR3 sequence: CASSSGTYLRQPSSYNEQFF. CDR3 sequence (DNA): TGCGCCAGCAGCTCCGGAACCTATTTGAGGCAGCCTAGCTCCTACAATGAGCAGTTCTTC.

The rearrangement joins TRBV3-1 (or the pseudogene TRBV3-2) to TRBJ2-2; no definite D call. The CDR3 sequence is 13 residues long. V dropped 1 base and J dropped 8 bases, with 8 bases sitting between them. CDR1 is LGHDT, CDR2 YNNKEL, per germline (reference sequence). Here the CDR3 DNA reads TGTGCCAGCAGCCAAGTTAGGTGGGGGGAGCTGTTTTTT. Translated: CASSQVRWGELFF.

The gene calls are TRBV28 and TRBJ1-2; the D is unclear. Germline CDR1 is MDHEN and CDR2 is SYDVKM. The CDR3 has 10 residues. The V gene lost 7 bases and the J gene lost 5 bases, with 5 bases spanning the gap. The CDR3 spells CASMGYGYTF. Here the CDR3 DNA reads TGTGCCAGCATGGGGTATGGCTACACCTTC.

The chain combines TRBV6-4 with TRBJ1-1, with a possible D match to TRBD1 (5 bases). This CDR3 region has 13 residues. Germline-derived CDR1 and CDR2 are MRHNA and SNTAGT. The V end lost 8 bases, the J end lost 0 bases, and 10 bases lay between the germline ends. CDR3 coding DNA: TGTGCCAGCGCACAGGAGATGAACACTGAAGCTTTCTTT. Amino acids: CASAQEMNTEAFF.

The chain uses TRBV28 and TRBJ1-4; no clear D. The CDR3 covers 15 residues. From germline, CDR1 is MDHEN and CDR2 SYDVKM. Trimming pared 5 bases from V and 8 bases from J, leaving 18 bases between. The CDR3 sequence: CASSPARREGEKLFF. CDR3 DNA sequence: TGTGCCAGCAGTCCCGCCCGGCGCGAAGGGGAAAAACTGTTTTTT. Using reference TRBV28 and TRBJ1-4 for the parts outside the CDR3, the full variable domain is DVKVTQSSRYLVKRTGEKVFLECVQDMDHENMFWYRQDPGLGLRLIYFSYDVKMKEKGDIPEGYSVSREKKERFSLILESASTNQTSMYLCASSPARREGEKLFFGSGTQLSVL.